This TCR beta chain derives from a study of Graves' ophthalmopathy and Graves' hyperthyroidism. Study-wide context: Sampling took place at initial diagnosis, with peripheral blood obtained before any treatment.

Germline V gene data show CDR1 as MGHDK and CDR2 as SYGVNS. The CDR3 extends over 15 amino acids. RNA transcripts were the template, and TCR beta CDR3 regions were amplified from them. The first round was an RT-PCR with HTBI primers, and the second round was a multiplex PCR. MiXCR was run by TCRdb on the multiplex PCR reads, yielding one entry per CDR3 protein. In the table there are about 740,000 distinct CDR3 sequences, about 44% of which are singletons. Of note for this clonotype: An end of the junction differs from the germline gene, which may be a read error.

Isolation of PBMCs was performed using 7.5 to 10 ml of fresh peripheral blood. The sample consisted of peripheral blood. J is TRBJ2-5 and V is TRBV25-1; possible D gene TRBD1, 7 bases. This receptor was taken from an adult man with Graves' ophthalmopathy. CDR3 protein: CAGSWGAGGMETQYF. The CDR3 DNA reads as TGTGCCGGCAGCTGGGGGGCAGGGGGGATGGAGACCCAGTACTTC. Full variable domain (remainder filled in from reference TRBV25-1 and TRBJ2-5): EADIYQTPRYLVIGTGKKITLECSQTMGHDKMYWYQQDPGMELHLIHYSYGVNSTEKGDLSSESTVSRIRTEHFPLTLESARPSHTSQYLCAGSWGAGGMETQYFGPGTRLLVL.